A selection of T cell receptor beta chains follows, all from one sample in a study of pediatric ulcerative colitis. Clones were sequenced by immunoSEQ multiplex PCR, and TCRdb holds only the in-frame ones, with some missing. The table lists under 50,000 clones, under 80% of them singletons. Sequencing was carried out using gut tissue. The receptor source for this set is a girl between 10 and 17 years old with moderate ulcerative colitis. CDR3s include the opening cysteine and the closing phenylalanine or tryptophan. The D gene is left open where the match is weak. Clone size is stated in some rows and not others, as once, few, many or a class when expanded.

DNA: TGTGCCTCCGATCCCCTGAGCTCCTACAATGAGCAGTTCTTC; CDR3: CASDPLSSYNEQFF; size: .; J: TRBJ2-1; D: .; V: TRBV2
DNA: TGTGCCTGGAGTCCGGACGGCTGGGGTTTTAACTATGGCTACACCTTC; CDR3: CAWSPDGWGFNYGYTF; size: once; J: TRBJ1-2; D: .; V: TRBV30
DNA: TGCGCCAGCAGCCAAGACCGGGGCGGATACTACGAGCAGTACTTC; CDR3: CASSQDRGGYYEQYF; size: .; J: TRBJ2-7; D: .; V: TRBV4-3
DNA: TGTGCCAGCAGCCAAGATCAGAGCGGGGGGTCACAAGAGACCCAGTACTTC; CDR3: CASSQDQSGGSQETQYF; size: once; J: TRBJ2-5; D: TRBD2; V: TRBV4-2
DNA: TGCGCCAGCAGTGAGTCAGACTTC; CDR3: CASSESDF; size: few; J: TRBJ2-7; D: .; V: TRBV10-1
DNA: TGTGCCAGCAGCTTATTCAACGAGCAGTACTTC; CDR3: CASSLFNEQYF; size: .; J: TRBJ2-7; D: .; V: TRBV7-9
DNA: TGTGCCAGCAGCCTTCAGGAACCGAGGCACACTGAAGCTTTCTTT; CDR3: CASSLQEPRHTEAFF; size: .; J: TRBJ1-1; D: .; V: TRBV7-8
DNA: TGTGCCAGCAACAGGGGGCGCTCGGGTGGCTACACCTTC; CDR3: CASNRGRSGGYTF; size: .; J: TRBJ1-2; D: TRBD1; V: TRBV6-5
DNA: TGTGCCAGCTCACCGAACACAGGGTTCTCTGGAAACACCATATATTTT; CDR3: CASSPNTGFSGNTIYF; size: .; J: TRBJ1-3; D: .; V: TRBV18
DNA: TGTGCCAGCAGCTTAGGTTTGGGACTAGAATTGCATGAGCAGTTCTTC; CDR3: CASSLGLGLELHEQFF; size: once; J: TRBJ2-1; D: TRBD2; V: TRBV11-2
DNA: TGTGCCAGCAGTGGGCAGCGTAGCACCAATGAGCAGTTCTTC; CDR3: CASSGQRSTNEQFF; size: .; J: TRBJ2-1; D: .; V: TRBV6-1
DNA: TGTGCCAGCTCACCCACGGGACACCTCAATCAGCCCCAGCATTTT; CDR3: CASSPTGHLNQPQHF; size: few; J: TRBJ1-5; D: .; V: TRBV18
DNA: TGTGCCAGCAGTTTCCCGGGACAGGGGAGGGACACTGAAGCTTTCTTT; CDR3: CASSFPGQGRDTEAFF; size: .; J: TRBJ1-1; D: TRBD1; V: TRBV2
DNA: TGTGCCAGCAGCTACCTTTGGGGGAGTACCTACAATGAGCAGTTCTTC; CDR3: CASSYLWGSTYNEQFF; size: .; J: TRBJ2-1; D: .; V: TRBV5-6
DNA: TGTGCCAGCAGCCCTATTGCCCAGTCGCTGGGCACTGAAGCTTTCTTT; CDR3: CASSPIAQSLGTEAFF; size: .; J: TRBJ1-1; D: .; V: TRBV9
DNA: TGTGCCAGCAGCTTATTCGAATCCTCCTACAATGAGCAGTTCTTC; CDR3: CASSLFESSYNEQFF; size: once; J: TRBJ2-1; D: .; V: TRBV7-9
DNA: TGTGCCAGCAGTTACTCGACAGGTCGCGGCCCCCAGCATTTT; CDR3: CASSYSTGRGPQHF; size: .; J: TRBJ1-5; D: .; V: TRBV6-5
DNA: TGCGCCAGCAGCTTGGCGGTGGACAGGGTTGCCAATGAGCAGTTCTTC; CDR3: CASSLAVDRVANEQFF; size: .; J: TRBJ2-1; D: TRBD1; V: TRBV5-1
DNA: TGTGCCAGCAGCGTAGGCGGTGCCCTTGCCACCGGGGAGCTGTTTTTT; CDR3: CASSVGGALATGELFF; size: .; J: TRBJ2-2; D: .; V: TRBV9
DNA: TGCGCCAGCAAGACGGGACAGGGGATTGGAAATTCACCCCTCCACTTT; CDR3: CASKTGQGIGNSPLHF; size: .; J: TRBJ1-6; D: TRBD1; V: TRBV10-2
DNA: TGTGCCTGGAGCGCCTCCTCAAAAGGTGTCCCCTGGGGGGAAAAACTGTTTTTT; CDR3: CAWSASSKGVPWGEKLFF; size: .; J: TRBJ1-4; D: .; V: TRBV30
DNA: TGTGCCAGCAGTTCGACAGGGCTCTATGGCTACACCTTC; CDR3: CASSSTGLYGYTF; size: .; J: TRBJ1-2; D: TRBD1; V: TRBV27
DNA: TGTGCCAGCAGCTTGTGGGCAGCGGCAACTAATGAAAAACTGTTTTTT; CDR3: CASSLWAAATNEKLFF; size: .; J: TRBJ1-4; D: .; V: TRBV5-5
DNA: TGTGCCTGCAGACTCTACACCGGGGAGCTGTTTTTT; CDR3: CACRLYTGELFF; size: .; J: TRBJ2-2; D: .; V: TRBV30
DNA: TGTGCCAGCAGTGTTGAGCGGGGACGGGACGAGCAGTACTTC; CDR3: CASSVERGRDEQYF; size: .; J: TRBJ2-7; D: TRBD2; V: TRBV2
DNA: TGCGCCAGCAGCTTGAGGGACAGGGCGAATAACTATGGCTACACCTTC; CDR3: CASSLRDRANNYGYTF; size: .; J: TRBJ1-2; D: TRBD1; V: TRBV5-1
DNA: TGTGCCAGCAGCAGAGGGCCGCTGAAGGGCTACACCTTC; CDR3: CASSRGPLKGYTF; size: .; J: TRBJ1-2; D: .; V: TRBV25-1
DNA: TGTGCCAGCATCAAGGGGCAGGGTAGCTACAATGAGCAGTTCTTC; CDR3: CASIKGQGSYNEQFF; size: .; J: TRBJ2-1; D: .; V: TRBV2
DNA: TGTGCCAGCATCCGGGCCGGCGGGTCTAGCAATCAGCCCCAGCATTTT; CDR3: CASIRAGGSSNQPQHF; size: .; J: TRBJ1-5; D: .; V: TRBV28
DNA: TGTGCCAGCAGCCCCTCTGGGGGGACACTCAATCAGCCCCAGCATTTT; CDR3: CASSPSGGTLNQPQHF; size: .; J: TRBJ1-5; D: .; V: TRBV7-9
DNA: TGTGCTAGTGGTCAGGGACAGGGGATGGTTGGCAATCAGCCCCAGCATTTT; CDR3: CASGQGQGMVGNQPQHF; size: .; J: TRBJ1-5; D: TRBD1; V: TRBV12-5
DNA: TGTGCCAGCAGCTTTCGCCAGGGCTCCTACGAGCAGTACTTC; CDR3: CASSFRQGSYEQYF; size: .; J: TRBJ2-7; D: .; V: TRBV13
DNA: TGCGCCAGCAGCTTGGCTGTTATTGGGGGCTCTGGGGCCAACGTCCTGACTTTC; CDR3: CASSLAVIGGSGANVLTF; size: .; J: TRBJ2-6; D: .; V: TRBV5-1
DNA: TGTGCCACCAGCAGAGCGGCGACGACCTACGAGCAGTACTTC; CDR3: CATSRAATTYEQYF; size: .; J: TRBJ2-7; D: .; V: TRBV15
DNA: TGTGCCATCCGCAAGACTAGCGGGCTTAACTACGAGCAGTACTTC; CDR3: CAIRKTSGLNYEQYF; size: .; J: TRBJ2-7; D: TRBD2; V: TRBV10-3
DNA: TGCAGTGCCTTGGGGGCAGCAGAAGCTTTCTTT; CDR3: CSALGAAEAFF; size: .; J: TRBJ1-1; D: .; V: TRBV20-1
DNA: TGTGCCAGCAGCGTAGCGTCAGGGGGTGGGTGGAATGAGCAGTTCTTC; CDR3: CASSVASGGGWNEQFF; size: .; J: TRBJ2-1; D: TRBD1; V: TRBV9
DNA: TGTGCCAGCAGTCTACAGGGGCCGGGGACAGTCTATGGCTACACCTTC; CDR3: CASSLQGPGTVYGYTF; size: .; J: TRBJ1-2; D: TRBD1; V: TRBV6-6
DNA: TGTGCCAGCTCCGGCGGCACCTACAATGAGCAGTTCTTC; CDR3: CASSGGTYNEQFF; size: .; J: TRBJ2-1; D: .; V: TRBV18
DNA: TGTGCCAGCAGTTCACCTTGGGGGGGCTTCGGCTATGGCTACACCTTC; CDR3: CASSSPWGGFGYGYTF; size: .; J: TRBJ1-2; D: .; V: TRBV28
DNA: TGTGCCTGGAGTGCGACCTATGGCTACACCTTC; CDR3: CAWSATYGYTF; size: .; J: TRBJ1-2; D: .; V: TRBV30
DNA: TGTGCCACCAGCGGAAGGGGGGACACTTATAATTCACCCCTCCACTTT; CDR3: CATSGRGDTYNSPLHF; size: .; J: TRBJ1-6; D: .; V: TRBV15
DNA: TGTGCTAGTGGCCCAGACACAGATACGCAGTATTTT; CDR3: CASGPDTDTQYF; size: .; J: TRBJ2-3; D: .; V: TRBV12-5
DNA: TGTGCCAGCAGCCCATGGGGTCTAGCGGGAAGCAATGAGCAGTTCTTC; CDR3: CASSPWGLAGSNEQFF; size: .; J: TRBJ2-1; D: TRBD2; V: TRBV7-7
DNA: TGTGCCAGCAGCTTAAGCAACTATGGCTACACCTTC; CDR3: CASSLSNYGYTF; size: .; J: TRBJ1-2; D: .; V: TRBV7-9
DNA: TGTGCCAGCAGCTTGGAGATTACAGGGGGCGGGAAGACCCAGTACTTC; CDR3: CASSLEITGGGKTQYF; size: .; J: TRBJ2-5; D: TRBD1; V: TRBV5-8
DNA: TGTGCCAGTTCGGACAGGTTCAACTATGGCTACACCTTC; CDR3: CASSDRFNYGYTF; size: .; J: TRBJ1-2; D: TRBD1; V: TRBV19
DNA: TGTGCCACCAGCGGCGGCGTGAGACAGGCCACAGATACGCAGTATTTT; CDR3: CATSGGVRQATDTQYF; size: .; J: TRBJ2-3; D: .; V: TRBV15
DNA: TGTGCCAGCAGCATGGGACAGAACACTGAAGCTTTCTTT; CDR3: CASSMGQNTEAFF; size: few; J: TRBJ1-1; D: .; V: TRBV5-6
DNA: TGTGCCAGCAGCGGGCTAGGGGACACCGGGGAGCTGTTTTTT; CDR3: CASSGLGDTGELFF; size: .; J: TRBJ2-2; D: .; V: TRBV6-5
DNA: TGTGCCAGCAGCTTAGCGGGAGACTACAATGAGCAGTTCTTC; CDR3: CASSLAGDYNEQFF; size: once; J: TRBJ2-1; D: .; V: TRBV11-2
DNA: TGCAGCGTTGATGGGGGCTACACCTTC; CDR3: CSVDGGYTF; size: few; J: TRBJ1-2; D: .; V: TRBV29-1
DNA: TGTGCCAGCAGCTTACTAGCGGGGGACACAGATACGCAGTATTTT; CDR3: CASSLLAGDTDTQYF; size: .; J: TRBJ2-3; D: TRBD2; V: TRBV5-4
DNA: TGTGCCAGCAGCTCGCACAATGAGCAGTTCTTC; CDR3: CASSSHNEQFF; size: .; J: TRBJ2-1; D: .; V: TRBV7-9